This entry concerns a single T cell receptor (beta chain). This table comes from immunoSEQ multiplex PCR, and its TCRdb copy is limited to in-frame clones, with some not included. The sample has under 65,000 clones, over 85% seen once. The length of the CDR3 is 15 residues. Germline V gene sequence: CDR1 SGHTS, CDR2 YDEGEE. With V trimmed by 3 bases and J by 7 bases, 8 bases remained unmatched. This sample is part of a study of T cell changes during pregnancy in multiple sclerosis. The sequencing used peripheral blood, collected in the second trimester of pregnancy. V is TRBV5-8 and J is TRBJ1-4; 8 bases are shared with TRBD1. The sequence was collected from a female donor with multiple sclerosis, enrolled in a pregnancy study. The CDR3 spells CASSSPTGESEKLFF. DNA of the CDR3: TGTGCCAGCAGCTCTCCGACAGGGGAGTCTGAAAAACTGTTTTTT. Full variable domain (rest looked up from reference TRBV5-8 and TRBJ1-4): EAGVTQSPTHLIKTRGQQATLRCSPISGHTSVYWYQQALGLGLQFLLWYDEGEERNRGNFPPRFSGRQFPNYSSELNVNALELEDSALYLCASSSPTGESEKLFFGSGTQLSVL.